This TCR beta chain was sequenced in a study of shared clonotypes between healthy human individuals. Study conclusions and caveats: Sharing across four donors was highest in naive CD4 (approximately 5%) and lowest in memory CD8 (around 0.4%).

Repertoires were generated with immunoSEQ multiplex PCR, while TCRdb's copy carries only in-frame clones and drops some. The sample consists of more than 550,000 clones, over 55% of them appearing once. Remarks on this clone: The antigen remains unidentified.

CDR3 length: 13 residues. CDR1 and CDR2 (germline): ENHRY, SYGVKD. Trimming pared 4 bases from V and 3 bases from J, leaving 9 bases between. Everyone who donated was a Caucasian adult who lived in Nashville, Tennessee. CD4+ cells yielded CD45RA+ naive and CD45RA-negative memory subsets. The sequence derives from a woman aged 30 to 39 in good health. This sequence joins TRBV10-3 and TRBJ2-5; D not certain. The sequencing sample was made of memory CD4+ T cells sorted from blood. Specified subset: CD45RA-negative fraction. The DNA of the CDR3 is TGTGCCATCAGTGGGAATTTTGAAGAGACCCAGTACTTC. It yields the protein CAISGNFEETQYF.